This T cell receptor beta chain was identified in a study of blood T cell repertoires in COVID-19. Study overall: Acute and convalescent COVID-19 samples came from the United States, Italy and Spain.

TCRdb's table, derived via immunoSEQ multiplex PCR, lists solely in-frame clones and lacks some. Here the sample spans 30,000 to 40,000 clones, 70% to 90% being singletons. Germline values: CDR1 SQVTM, CDR2 ANQGSEA. This CDR3 has 13 residues. The chain couples TRBV29-1 to TRBJ1-2; 10 nucleotides align to TRBD1. Sequenced material: peripheral blood. This TCR came from a man in his 70s with active COVID-19. In DNA form, the CDR3 reads TGCAGTGCCCTGACAGGGGGCAGTTATGGCTACACCTTC. Residues: CSALTGGSYGYTF.